The 18 T cell receptor beta chains below all came from one sample that was sequenced in a study of vaccination effects on CD4 cells after COVID-19. The antigens these receptors bind are not known. Clones were read by immunoSEQ multiplex PCR, and TCRdb kept only the in-frame ones, dropping some. The data contain 70,000 or so clones, around 70% of them singletons. Investigators separated out CD4+ T cells once approximately 10 days of culture had passed. Vaccination of participants consisted of two doses of either the BNT162b2 or mRNA-1273 vaccine. The sequences come from CD4+ T cells from PBMCs cultured without peptide, collected after COVID-19 vaccination. The origin of the receptors is a human donor who received a COVID-19 vaccine.

This clone was picked up a small number of times. The chain is built from TRBV9 and TRBJ1-6; 10 nucleotides align to TRBD1. The ends lost 3 bases at V and 3 bases at J; junction bases unmatched: 3. Germline-derived CDR1 and CDR2 are SGDLS and YYNGEE. This CDR3 contains 16 residues. The CDR3 protein is CASSAGTGVYNSPLHF. In DNA form, the CDR3 reads TGTGCCAGCAGCGCGGGGACAGGGGTCTATAATTCACCCCTCCACTTT.

This clone was counted between two and nine times. This chain uses TRBV18 with TRBJ1-5, with 9 bases that match TRBD1. J gave up 5 bases and V 3 bases, and 2 bases lay outside the gene matches. CDR1 and CDR2 from the germline V gene are KGHSH and LQKENI. The CDR3 length is 14 residues. The CDR3 here is CASSPTGGDQPQHF. The CDR3 DNA reads as TGTGCCAGCTCACCGACAGGGGGGGATCAGCCCCAGCATTTT.

This chain joins TRBV9 and TRBJ2-1; no clear D. Looked up from germline, CDR1 is SGDLS and CDR2 is YYNGEE. Trimming pared 0 bases from V and 0 bases from J, leaving 10 bases between. The CDR3 is 16 residues long. The CDR3 nucleotides are TGTGCCAGCAGCGTAGCGGGCAGGAGCTCCTACAATGAGCAGTTCTTC. It yields the protein CASSVAGRSSYNEQFF.

This chain joins TRBV10-1 and TRBJ2-1, with D possibly being TRBD1 (6 bases). The V gene's germline CDR1 is WNHNN and CDR2 SYGVQD (reference sequence). The length of the CDR3 is 13 residues. Trimming cost V 4 bases and J 6 bases, with 10 bases left between them. CDR3 in amino acids: CASSAQGLNEQFF. CDR3 in DNA: TGCGCCAGCAGTGCACAGGGCCTCAATGAGCAGTTCTTC.

V gene TRBV7-3 combines with J gene TRBJ2-6; D may be TRBD2 (5 bases). CDR3 length equals 18 residues. In germline, CDR1 is SGHTA, CDR2 FQGTGA. V was shortened by 5 bases and J by 0 bases, with 17 bases between the two germline ends. CDR3 sequence reads: CASSPREGSTSGANVLTF. The CDR3 bases are TGTGCCAGCAGCCCCCGTGAAGGGAGCACCTCTGGGGCCAACGTCCTGACTTTC.

This clone was counted a single time. The genes are TRBV15 and TRBJ2-3; 13 bases are shared with TRBD2. The CDR3 totals 17 residues. J lost 6 bases, V lost 5 bases, and 11 bases had no gene match. Germline loops: CDR1 LNHNV, CDR2 YYDKDF (reference sequence). The CDR3 DNA reads TGTGCCACCAGCCTCTCCTCTTTGACTAGCGGGGGGGATACGCAGTATTTT. Translation: CATSLSSLTSGGDTQYF.

This clone was observed a handful of times. The chain employs TRBV29-1 and TRBJ1-3; 8 bases match TRBD1. V was clipped by 7 bases and J by 2 bases; unmatched bases: 4. In germline, CDR1 is SQVTM, CDR2 ANQGSEA. The CDR3 loop spans 13 amino acids. This CDR3 reads CSGVQGAGNTIYF. The CDR3 DNA is TGCAGCGGCGTACAGGGGGCTGGAAACACCATATATTTT.

The CDR3 nucleotides read TGTGCCAGCAGACAGGCCTACGAGCAGTACGTC. Its translation is CASRQAYEQYV. This rearrangement joins TRBV2 to TRBJ2-7; D possibly corresponds to TRBD1 (5 bases). Germline loops: CDR1 SNHLY, CDR2 FYNNEI. This CDR3 spans 11 amino acids. Trimming took off 6 bases at V and 2 bases at J, with 5 bases between the two ends.

This clone has a handful of counts. CDR3 sequence: CASRHSGTEDGFGETQYF. CDR3 nucleotide sequence: TGTGCCAGCAGGCACTCCGGGACAGAGGATGGGTTTGGGGAGACCCAGTACTTC. The gene calls are TRBV5-5 and TRBJ2-5, with 7 positions matching TRBD1. Per germline, CDR1 SGHKS and CDR2 YYEKEE (reference sequence). The CDR3 consists of 18 residues. The ends lost 5 bases at V and 5 bases at J; junction bases unmatched: 21.

There are a few counts of this clone. This chain uses TRBV7-9 with TRBJ2-1; D unclear. V was shortened by 1 base and J by 7 bases, with 8 bases between the two germline ends. CDR3 length equals 13 residues. Germline assignment: CDR1 SEHNR and CDR2 FQNEAQ (reference sequence). The DNA for the CDR3 is TGTGCCAGCAGCTTAGGAACGGTTAATGAGCAGTTCTTC. Protein product: CASSLGTVNEQFF.

The V and J genes are TRBV30 and TRBJ1-5; a weak D match, TRBD1 (5 bases). CDR3 size: 14 residues. The germline V and J ends were trimmed by 0 bases and 7 bases, with 13 bases remaining between them. CDR1 GTSNPN and CDR2 SVGIG come from the germline V gene (reference sequence). This CDR3 reads CAWSVRGEGQPQHF. The CDR3 coding sequence is TGTGCCTGGAGTGTACGAGGGGAGGGGCAGCCCCAGCATTTT. The full variable domain, rest sourced from reference TRBV30 and TRBJ1-5, is SQTIHQWPATLVQPVGSPLSLECTVEGTSNPNLYWYRQAAGRGLQLLFYSVGIGQISSEVPQNLSASRPQDRQFILSSKKLLLSDSGFYLCAWSVRGEGQPQHFGDGTRLSIL.

This clone was detected a few times. The chain links TRBV6-6 to TRBJ1-2; perhaps TRBD1 as D (6 bases). The CDR3 has 13 amino acids. Per the germline V gene, CDR1 is MNHNY and CDR2 is SVGAGI (reference sequence). V gave up 7 bases and J gave up 4 bases, with 13 bases separating them. CDR3 amino acids: CASKEGGSYGYTF. Here the CDR3 DNA reads TGTGCCAGCAAAGAGGGGGGTAGCTATGGCTACACCTTC.

The chain joins TRBV7-2 to TRBJ2-2; 10 positions match TRBD2. Germline V gene lookup returns CDR1 SGHTA and CDR2 FQGNSA. The CDR3 covers 18 residues. The V gene end was trimmed by 5 bases and the J gene end by 0 bases; junction bases not matched to a gene: 9. CDR3: CASSGRLAGDTNTGELFF. The CDR3 DNA follows: TGTGCCAGCAGCGGTCGACTAGCGGGTGACACGAACACCGGGGAGCTGTTTTTT. The whole variable domain, remainder taken from reference TRBV7-2 and TRBJ2-2, is GAGVSQSPSNKVTEKGKDVELRCDPISGHTALYWYRQSLGQGLEFLIYFQGNSAPDKSGLPSDRFSAERTGGSVSTLTIQRTQQEDSAVYLCASSGRLAGDTNTGELFFGEGSRLTVL.

The chain employs TRBV4-1 and TRBJ1-3; D possibly corresponds to TRBD1 (6 bases). V was trimmed by 4 bases and J by 0 bases, leaving 16 bases between them. This CDR3 comprises 17 residues. Germline V CDR1 and CDR2: MGHRA, YSYEKL. CDR3 sequence reads: CASSRDRSLSSGNTIYF. CDR3 DNA sequence: TGCGCCAGCAGCCGCGACAGGTCCCTATCCTCTGGAAACACCATATATTTT.

Written as DNA, the CDR3 is TGTGCCAGCAGCGAGGGACAGGGGGTTCTTAATGAAAAACTGTTTTTT. This encodes CASSEGQGVLNEKLFF. The chain combines TRBV5-8 with TRBJ1-4, with 11 positions matching TRBD1. V shed 4 bases and J 4 bases; nucleotides not matched to a gene: 6. The CDR3 is made up of 16 amino acids. Germline assignment: CDR1 SGHTS and CDR2 YDEGEE.

This chain links TRBV20-1 with TRBJ1-1, with D uncertain. Trimming pared 1 base from V and 6 bases from J, leaving 6 bases between. CDR1 is DFQATT, CDR2 SNEGSKA, per germline (reference sequence). The CDR3 has 11 residues. CDR3 amino acids: CSARGGSEAFF. The CDR3 DNA reads TGCAGTGCTAGAGGTGGATCTGAAGCTTTCTTT.

This clone was seen a handful of times. This chain joins TRBV7-2 and TRBJ1-5, with TRBD1 as a possible D gene (6 bases). The CDR3 runs to 13 residues. The germline V and J ends were trimmed by 5 bases and 6 bases, with 11 bases remaining between them. Germline loops: CDR1 SGHTA, CDR2 FQGNSA. For the CDR3, the DNA is TGTGCCAGCAGCAACGACAGGAGTCAGCCCCAGCATTTT. Translation gives CASSNDRSQPQHF. Complete variable domain (other parts from reference TRBV7-2 and TRBJ1-5): GAGVSQSPSNKVTEKGKDVELRCDPISGHTALYWYRQSLGQGLEFLIYFQGNSAPDKSGLPSDRFSAERTGGSVSTLTIQRTQQEDSAVYLCASSNDRSQPQHFGDGTRLSIL.

The rearrangement links TRBV6-2 or TRBV6-3 to TRBJ1-1; no firm D call. Trimming removed 0 bases from V and 8 bases from J, with 13 bases in between. This CDR3 comprises 14 residues. Germline V gene sequence: CDR1 MNHEY, CDR2 SVGEGT. Here the CDR3 DNA reads TGTGCCAGCAGTTACTCGATACCGGACTCAGAAGCTTTCTTT. Translation: CASSYSIPDSEAFF.